This T cell receptor beta chain was identified during a study of T cell changes during pregnancy in multiple sclerosis. Produced via immunoSEQ multiplex PCR; TCRdb's table is partial and in-frame only. Of approximately 94,000 clones listed, about 90% are singletons. Trimming removed 6 bases from V and 1 base from J, with 12 bases in between. In germline, CDR1 is GTSNPN, CDR2 SVGIG (reference sequence). CDR3 length: 13 residues. Sequencing used peripheral blood, obtained after pregnancy. The receptor's source is a female donor with multiple sclerosis, enrolled in a pregnancy study. The gene calls are TRBV30 and TRBJ1-1; a weak D match, TRBD1 (6 bases). The DNA of the CDR3 is TGTGCCTGTCAACACAGGGCGAACACTGAAGCTTTCTTT. This translates into CACQHRANTEAFF.